Listed below are T cell receptor beta chains from one sample, sequenced in a study of shared clonotypes between healthy human individuals. Generated by immunoSEQ multiplex PCR, the TCRdb table keeps only in-frame clones and is missing some. The repertoire includes 2.5 million or so clones, more than 90% of them detected once, and around 0.14% sits in the top ten. The sequenced material came from naive CD4+ T cells sorted from blood. The receptors derive from a man aged 18 to 30 in good health. CDR3s include the opening cysteine and the closing phenylalanine or tryptophan. Clone size is shown for a subset of rows, as once, few, many or a class of expanded clone.

j_gene	v_gene	abundance	CDR3aa
TRBJ1-5	TRBV28	-	CASGPRGKKRDQPQHF
TRBJ2-7	TRBV7-2	-	CASSLASGGVTYEQCF
TRBJ1-2	TRBV27	-	CASSFSRHGYGYTF
TRBJ2-3	TRBV7-6	once	CASSLGTGVTDTQYF
TRBJ2-2	TRBV10-3	-	CAISETPSGGANTGELFF
TRBJ2-7	TRBV30	-	CAWGRRNGEQYF
TRBJ1-3	TRBV28	-	CASTEVDRSSGNTIYF
TRBJ1-4	TRBV28	-	CASSRDGNEKLFF
TRBJ2-1	TRBV2	-	CASSERLYTYNEQFF
TRBJ2-7	TRBV27	-	CASRAAAGAYEQYF
TRBJ2-7	TRBV7-9	-	CASSLEGSSAYEQYF
TRBJ2-7	TRBV9	-	CASSARGTPGGEQYF
TRBJ2-1	TRBV10-3	-	CAISGDRGRQFF
TRBJ2-3	TRBV6-1	-	CASLRGGGTDTQYF